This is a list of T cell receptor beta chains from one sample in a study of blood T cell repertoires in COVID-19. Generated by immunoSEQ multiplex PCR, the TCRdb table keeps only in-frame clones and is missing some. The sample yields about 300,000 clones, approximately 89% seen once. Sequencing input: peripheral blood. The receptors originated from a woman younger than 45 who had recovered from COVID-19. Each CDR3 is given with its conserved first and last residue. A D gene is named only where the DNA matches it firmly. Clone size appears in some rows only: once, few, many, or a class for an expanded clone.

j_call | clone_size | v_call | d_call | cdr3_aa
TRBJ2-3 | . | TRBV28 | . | CASSLSSTDTQYF
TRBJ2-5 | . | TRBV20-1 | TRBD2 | CSASWRGGGQETQYF
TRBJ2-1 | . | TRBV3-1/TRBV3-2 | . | CASSQSPRNEQFF
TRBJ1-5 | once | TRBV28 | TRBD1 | CASSPSQGRSNQPQHF
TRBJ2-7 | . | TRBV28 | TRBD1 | CASSSLRDRGDEQYF
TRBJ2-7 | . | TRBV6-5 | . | CASSLRDTYEQYF
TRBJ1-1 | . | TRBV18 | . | CASSFGEGETEAFF
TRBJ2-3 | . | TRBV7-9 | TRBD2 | CASSLSGGIDTQYF
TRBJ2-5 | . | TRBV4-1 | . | CASSQGAGRQETQYF
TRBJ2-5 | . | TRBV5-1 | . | CASSLGTHDRETQYF
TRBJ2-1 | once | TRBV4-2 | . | CASSLGDSPYNEQFF
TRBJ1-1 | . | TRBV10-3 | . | CAISYPGERKVVGEAFF
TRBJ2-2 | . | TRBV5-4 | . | CASSWSPGGNTGELFF
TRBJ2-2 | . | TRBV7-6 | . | CASSLGLGVSTGELFF
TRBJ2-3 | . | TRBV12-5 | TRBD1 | CASGLGHRGPDTQYF
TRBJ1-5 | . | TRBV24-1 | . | CATSDTGTQPQHF
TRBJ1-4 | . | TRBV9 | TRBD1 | CASSVDQGANEKLFF
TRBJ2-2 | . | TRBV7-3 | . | CASSLLGGGELFF
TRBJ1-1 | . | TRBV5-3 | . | CARSLGKTGTEAFF
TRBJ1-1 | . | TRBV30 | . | CALRTGVDNTEAFF
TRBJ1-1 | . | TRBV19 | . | CASSIDRIGTTEAFF
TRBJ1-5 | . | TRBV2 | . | CASRTDSHNQPQHF
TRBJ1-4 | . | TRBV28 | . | CASSPLWESEKLFF
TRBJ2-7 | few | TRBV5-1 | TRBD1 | CASSRGQTTYEQYF
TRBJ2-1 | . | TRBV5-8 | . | CASSPRTSNEQFF
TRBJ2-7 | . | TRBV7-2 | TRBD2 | CASSLGTSGGFDEQYF
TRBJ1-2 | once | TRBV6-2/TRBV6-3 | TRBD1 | CASSYPGGALGGYTF
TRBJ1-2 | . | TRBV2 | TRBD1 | CASSGRTGDGYTF
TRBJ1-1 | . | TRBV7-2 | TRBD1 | CASSLKDRGNQNTEAFF
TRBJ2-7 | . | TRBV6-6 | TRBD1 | CASNLDRGGDEQYF
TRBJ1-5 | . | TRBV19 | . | CASSPGQGHQPQHF
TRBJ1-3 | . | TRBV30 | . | CAWSVLASSGNTIYF
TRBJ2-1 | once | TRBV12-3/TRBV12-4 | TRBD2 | CASSLTPTSLRIF
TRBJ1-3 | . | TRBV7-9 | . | CASSQGSGNTIYF
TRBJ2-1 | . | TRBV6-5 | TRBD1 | CASSYSVTTGEQFF